A single sample is the source of the 22 T cell receptor beta chains below, sequenced in a study of shared clonotypes between healthy human individuals. The table came from immunoSEQ multiplex PCR; TCRdb's copy has only in-frame clones and leaves some out. This table has under 600,000 clones, approximately 97% appearing once. Material for sequencing was naive CD4+ T cells sorted from blood. Subset reported: CD45RA+ positively selected. The receptor source for this set is a woman in her twenties or thirties in good health.

The genes are TRBV19 and TRBJ1-1, with D perhaps TRBD1 (5 bases). Germline CDR1 reads LNHDA; CDR2 reads SQIVND (reference sequence). The V end was cut by 0 bases, the J end by 8 bases, with 13 bases between. The CDR3 contains 14 residues. CDR3 in amino acids: CASSIEQGLPEAFF. DNA of the CDR3: TGTGCCAGTAGTATAGAGCAGGGCCTTCCGGAAGCTTTCTTT.

This chain links TRBV13 with TRBJ2-7; TRBD1 agrees at 12 bases. The CDR3 has 18 residues. V trimming: 5 bases; J trimming: 0 bases; junction bases outside the gene matches: 11. Germline CDR1 PRHDT, CDR2 FYEKMQ (reference sequence). The CDR3 loop is CASSPRRDRGLLSYEQYF. CDR3 nucleotide sequence: TGTGCCAGCAGCCCTAGGAGGGACAGGGGGCTACTCTCCTACGAGCAGTACTTC.

V gene TRBV6-5 combines with J gene TRBJ1-2; unclear D gene. V lost 0 bases and J 2 bases, leaving 10 bases between the germline ends. CDR1 and CDR2 (germline): MNHEY, SVGAGI. The CDR3 is made up of 15 amino acids. CDR3 loop: CASSYSGSQNYGYTF. As DNA, the CDR3 is TGTGCCAGCAGTTACTCAGGCAGCCAAAACTATGGCTACACCTTC.

V usage is TRBV4-1 and J usage is TRBJ2-1; TRBD2 aligns across 9 bases. This CDR3 region has 16 residues. Germline CDR1 MGHRA, CDR2 YSYEKL. V was clipped by 1 base and J by 7 bases; unmatched bases: 8. CDR3 sequence (DNA): TGCGCCAGCAGCCAAGTCGACAGCGGGAGGCGAAATGAGCAGTTCTTC. The encoded protein is CASSQVDSGRRNEQFF.

CDR3 nucleotides: TGTGCCAGCGTGGGGGCGACAGGGGGTGCGCGAGAGCAGTACTTC. Residues: CASVGATGGAREQYF. This chain uses TRBV7-9 with TRBJ2-7; 9 nucleotides align to TRBD1. V lost 8 bases and J lost 7; bases outside the gene matches: 15. Germline V gives CDR1 SEHNR, CDR2 FQNEAQ (reference sequence). The CDR3 runs 15 residues.

The gene calls are TRBV27 and TRBJ2-7; the match to TRBD2 covers 7 bases. From germline, CDR1 is MNHEY and CDR2 SMNVEV (reference sequence). J lost 6 bases, V lost 3 bases, and 8 bases had no gene match. The CDR3 is 14 amino acids. CDR3 coding DNA: TGTGCCAGCAGTTTCCGGGGGAGGGCGGGCGAGCAGTACTTC. Translation gives CASSFRGRAGEQYF.

This chain joins TRBV2 and TRBJ1-5; D not certain. The length of the CDR3 is 14 residues. The V gene's germline CDR1 is SNHLY and CDR2 FYNNEI. With 1 base removed from V and 5 bases from J, the gap between germline ends came to 9 bases. CDR3 sequence: CASSEGAEDQPQHF. CDR3 bases: TGTGCCAGCAGTGAAGGGGCGGAGGATCAGCCCCAGCATTTT.

V is TRBV5-1 and J is TRBJ1-1; a weak D match, TRBD1 (6 bases). Germline CDR1 is SGHRS and CDR2 is YFSETQ. Trimming took 4 bases from V and 0 from J, leaving 19 bases between them. The CDR3 extends over 17 amino acids. CDR3 protein: CASSPNPGGPVNTEAFF. The CDR3 DNA follows: TGCGCCAGCAGCCCTAATCCTGGGGGGCCAGTGAACACTGAAGCTTTCTTT. The full variable domain, in which reference TRBV5-1 and TRBJ1-1 provide the parts outside the CDR3, is KAGVTQTPRYLIKTRGQQVTLSCSPISGHRSVSWYQQTPGQGLQFLFEYFSETQRNKGNFPGRFSGRQFSNSRSEMNVSTLELGDSALYLCASSPNPGGPVNTEAFFGQGTRLTVV.

This chain uses TRBV5-1 with TRBJ1-5; no clear D. This CDR3 has 15 amino acids. Germline V gene lookup returns CDR1 SGHRS and CDR2 YFSETQ. Trimming took off 0 bases at V and 7 bases at J, with 14 bases between the two ends. CDR3 loop: CASSLDSGEFQPQHF. CDR3 in DNA: TGCGCCAGCAGCTTGGACTCTGGGGAGTTCCAGCCCCAGCATTTT.

This chain links TRBV6-1 with TRBJ2-3, with 10 nucleotides matching TRBD2. The trim removed 4 bases at V and 4 bases at J, leaving 8 bases unmatched. Germline CDR1 reads MNHNS; CDR2 reads SASEGT. The length of the CDR3 is 16 residues. CDR3 DNA: TGTGCCAGCAGTGGAAAAGCGGGAGGGGACTCAGATACGCAGTATTTT. Translating it yields CASSGKAGGDSDTQYF.

J is TRBJ2-3 and V is TRBV30, with D perhaps TRBD2 (6 bases). V lost 0 bases and J lost 1, with 11 bases in between. The CDR3 consists of 15 residues. Germline CDR1 is GTSNPN and CDR2 is SVGIG (reference sequence). The CDR3, as DNA: TGTGCCTGGAGTGTACGGTCTAGCGGCACAGATACGCAGTATTTT. This codes for CAWSVRSSGTDTQYF. Variable domain in full (rest from reference TRBV30 and TRBJ2-3): SQTIHQWPATLVQPVGSPLSLECTVEGTSNPNLYWYRQAAGRGLQLLFYSVGIGQISSEVPQNLSASRPQDRQFILSSKKLLLSDSGFYLCAWSVRSSGTDTQYFGPGTRLTVL.

The CDR3 DNA follows: TGTGCCAGCAGTCGCCTGGGGAGACTAGCGGGAGGAGGTGAGTTCTTC. It translates to CASSRLGRLAGGGEFF. The chain joins TRBV27 to TRBJ2-1; TRBD2 matches 13 bases. V lost 5 bases to trimming and J lost 14 bases; unmatched junction nucleotides: 15. Germline CDR1 is MNHEY and CDR2 is SMNVEV (reference sequence). The CDR3 is 16 residues long.

The chain employs TRBV7-9 and TRBJ2-7; weak D call: TRBD2 (5 bases). The CDR3 has 16 residues. Germline values: CDR1 SEHNR, CDR2 FQNEAQ (reference sequence). Trimming left V 2 bases short and J 2 bases short, with 16 bases between. The CDR3 loop is CASSLNRGGIPYEQYF. The CDR3 DNA sequence: TGTGCCAGCAGCTTAAATCGGGGTGGAATCCCCTACGAGCAGTACTTC.

The chain joins TRBV30 to TRBJ2-7; a weak D match, TRBD2 (6 bases). V shed 0 bases and J shed 0 bases, with 18 bases lying between them. CDR3 length equals 17 residues. Germline V gene data show CDR1 as GTSNPN and CDR2 as SVGIG (reference sequence). CDR3 loop: CAWSVRSSGRRSYEQYF. The CDR3 coding sequence is TGTGCCTGGAGTGTACGCTCAAGCGGGCGGCGCTCCTACGAGCAGTACTTC.

This chain uses TRBV7-9 with TRBJ2-7; D is undetermined. The CDR3 spans 16 residues. With 1 base removed from V and 4 bases from J, the gap between germline ends came to 17 bases. From germline, CDR1 is SEHNR and CDR2 FQNEAQ (reference sequence). CDR3 amino acids: CASSLESVPRSYEQYF. The CDR3 DNA sequence: TGTGCCAGCAGCTTAGAATCTGTCCCCAGGTCATACGAGCAGTACTTC.

J is TRBJ2-3 and V is TRBV19; D is unclear. This CDR3 has 14 amino acids. The germline V and J ends were trimmed by 5 bases and 2 bases, with 11 bases remaining between them. Germline assignment: CDR1 LNHDA and CDR2 SQIVND (reference sequence). The CDR3 DNA follows: TGTGCCAGTAGTGTCCAGGAATACACAGATACGCAGTATTTT. Its translation is CASSVQEYTDTQYF.

This sequence joins TRBV6-5 and TRBJ2-7; D might be TRBD2 (5 bases). Germline CDR1 reads MNHEY; CDR2 reads SVGAGI. V was clipped by 8 bases and J by 2 bases, with 13 bases between them. The CDR3 is made up of 13 amino acids. The CDR3: CASSTGRTYEQYF. The CDR3 coding sequence is TGTGCCAGCTCGACGGGGAGAACCTACGAGCAGTACTTC.

The chain recombines TRBV5-1 with TRBJ1-1; 7 bases fit TRBD1. This CDR3 spans 14 amino acids. The germline gives CDR1 SGHRS, CDR2 YFSETQ. Trimming cost V 3 bases and J 13 bases; bases outside gene matches: 15. The CDR3 spells CASSSNPGQLLGFF. The CDR3 DNA is TGCGCCAGCAGCTCAAACCCGGGACAGCTCCTGGGTTTCTTT.

A word on this clone: Other nucleotide sequences in the sample specify the same CDR3. The rearrangement links TRBV7-3 to TRBJ2-1; D not certain. Germline loops: CDR1 SGHTA, CDR2 FQGTGA. The CDR3 extends over 11 amino acids. V lost 2 bases, J lost 7 bases, and 3 bases lay in between. The CDR3 spells CASSLGNEQFF. CDR3 in DNA: TGTGCCAGCAGCTTAGGAAATGAGCAGTTCTTC.

J is TRBJ2-7 and V is TRBV29-1; 13 bases are shared with TRBD2. The CDR3 has 14 amino acids. V shed 6 bases and J 6 bases; nucleotides not matched to a gene: 8. Per germline, CDR1 SQVTM and CDR2 ANQGSEA. The CDR3 protein is CSVRPGLAGPEQYF. DNA for the CDR3: TGCAGCGTCCGACCGGGACTAGCGGGACCCGAGCAGTACTTC.

The J gene is TRBJ2-4, the V gene TRBV19; no clear D gene. Per germline, CDR1 LNHDA and CDR2 SQIVND (reference sequence). This CDR3 spans 13 amino acids. Trimming shortened V by 7 bases and J by 1 base, and 8 bases separated the two germline ends. Here the CDR3 reads CASIGRAKNIQYF. DNA for the CDR3: TGTGCCAGTATCGGCAGGGCCAAAAACATTCAGTACTTC.

The chain joins TRBV5-5 to TRBJ2-7; 11 bases match TRBD2. The length of the CDR3 is 14 residues. Germline V CDR1 and CDR2: SGHKS, YYEKEE (reference sequence). V lost 4 bases to trimming and J lost 3 bases; unmatched junction nucleotides: 3. This chain's CDR3 is CASSSTSGGYEQYF. In nucleotides, the CDR3 is TGTGCCAGCAGCAGCACTAGCGGGGGCTACGAGCAGTACTTC.